One sample yielded the 15 T cell receptor beta chains listed below, sequenced in a study of blood T cell repertoires in COVID-19 (dated by TCRdb to 2019 to 2021). The library was produced with the immunoSEQ multiplex PCR assay. TCRdb took over this immuneACCESS table, retaining in-frame rearrangements with V and J assigned. Such tables are incomplete; in checked studies, under half of the missing clones stem from an unresolved V gene, and the remainder is unexplained. A total of 50,000 to 70,000 clones appear in this sample, 60% to 85% of them only once. The ten top clones hold over 20% of the sample. Sequencing was performed on peripheral blood. These receptors all stem from a man aged 50 to 60 with active or convalescent COVID-19.

This clone was observed once. CDR3 loop: CASSLSAGQYGELFF. The CDR3 DNA reads as TGCGCCAGCAGCCTTTCGGCAGGGCAATACGGGGAGCTGTTTTTT. The chain has TRBV4-1 and TRBJ2-2; weak D call: TRBD1 (5 bases). The CDR3 is 15 residues long. Germline V gene sequence: CDR1 MGHRA, CDR2 YSYEKL. Trimming took 4 bases from V and 7 from J, leaving 16 bases between them.

This clone has more than one count but fewer than ten. V and J are TRBV9 and TRBJ1-2; perhaps TRBD1 as D (5 bases). Per the germline V gene, CDR1 is SGDLS and CDR2 is YYNGEE. The CDR3 sequence is 13 residues long. V was clipped by 0 bases and J by 6 bases, with 9 bases between them. This chain's CDR3 is CASSVEGWNGYTF. Here the CDR3 DNA reads TGTGCCAGCAGCGTAGAGGGGTGGAATGGCTACACCTTC.

This chain connects TRBV27 to TRBJ2-1; 12 nucleotides align to TRBD2. V shed 4 bases and J 6 bases; nucleotides not matched to a gene: 7. The CDR3 contains 16 residues. Germline V gene data show CDR1 as MNHEY and CDR2 as SMNVEV (reference sequence). The CDR3 bases are TGTGCCAGCAGTTCGACCCCTAGCGGGGGGGGCAATGAGCAGTTCTTC. This sequence encodes CASSSTPSGGGNEQFF.

This sequence joins TRBV4-2 and TRBJ2-7, with D hard to call. The V and J ends lost 0 bases and 3 bases respectively, with 6 bases between them. This CDR3 contains 13 residues. Germline loops: CDR1 LGHNA, CDR2 YNFKEQ. The CDR3 coding sequence is TGTGCCAGCAGCCAAGACGGGTACTACGAGCAGTACTTC. Translated, it gives CASSQDGYYEQYF.

This clone was observed a handful of times. The chain links TRBV6-6 to TRBJ1-5, with 11 positions matching TRBD1. Trimming at V came to 4 bases and at J to 2 bases, leaving 1 base not matched to a gene. Per germline, CDR1 MNHNY and CDR2 SVGAGI (reference sequence). CDR3 length: 15 amino acids. CDR3: CASSLGQGGNQPQHF. The CDR3, as DNA: TGTGCCAGCAGTTTGGGACAGGGGGGCAATCAGCCCCAGCATTTT.

The chain combines TRBV9 with TRBJ2-3; no clear D gene. Germline V gene data show CDR1 as SGDLS and CDR2 as YYNGEE. V lost 0 bases, J lost 2 bases, and 10 bases lay in between. This CDR3 comprises 15 residues. CDR3 amino acids: CASSVEVVPTDTQYF. The CDR3 nucleotides read TGTGCCAGCAGCGTAGAAGTAGTGCCCACAGATACGCAGTATTTT.

This clone appeared a single time. The chain is built from TRBV5-6 and TRBJ2-7, with D possibly TRBD1 on 6 matching bases. The CDR3 length is 12 residues. CDR1 SGHDT and CDR2 YYEEEE come from the germline V gene. V lost 4 bases and J lost 4, with 9 bases in between. The chain's CDR3 is CASSKQGYEQYF. The CDR3 DNA reads TGTGCCAGCAGCAAACAGGGATACGAGCAGTACTTC.

The chain is built from TRBV19 and TRBJ2-3; D possibly corresponds to TRBD1 (5 bases). From germline, CDR1 is LNHDA and CDR2 SQIVND (reference sequence). This CDR3 has 15 residues. V was clipped by 8 bases and J by 0 bases, with 15 bases between them. The chain's CDR3 is CASSWTSSSTDTQYF. The CDR3 nucleotides read TGTGCCAGTTCATGGACAAGCTCTAGCACAGATACGCAGTATTTT. Full variable domain (outside the CDR3, taken from reference TRBV19 and TRBJ2-3): DGGITQSPKYLFRKEGQNVTLSCEQNLNHDAMYWYRQDPGQGLRLIYYSQIVNDFQKGDIAEGYSVSREKKESFPLTVTSAQKNPTAFYLCASSWTSSSTDTQYFGPGTRLTVL.

This clone was seen more than once but under ten times. This chain connects TRBV29-1 to TRBJ1-4; D uncertain. V was clipped by 1 base and J by 8 bases, with 11 bases between them. This CDR3 spans 13 amino acids. Germline V gene lookup returns CDR1 SQVTM and CDR2 ANQGSEA. CDR3 nucleotides: TGCAGCGTTGAAGTCGCCGACGGGGAAAAACTGTTTTTT. Translation gives CSVEVADGEKLFF.

CDR3 loop: CASGSRALYEQYF. The CDR3 DNA is TGTGCCAGCGGTTCCAGGGCCCTCTACGAGCAGTACTTC. The chain joins TRBV12-3 or TRBV12-4 to TRBJ2-7, with D possibly matching TRBD1 (5 bases). CDR3 length: 13 residues. The V end lost 8 bases, the J end lost 3 bases, and 14 bases lay between the germline ends.

The J gene is TRBJ1-2, the V gene TRBV28, with a tentative D call TRBD1 (6 bases). The CDR3 length is 15 residues. Germline V lookup: CDR1 MDHEN, CDR2 SYDVKM. Trimming took 6 bases from V and 7 from J, leaving 21 bases between them. The CDR3, as DNA: TGTGCCAGCAGCCTAGGGAGGGACACTCAGAGTGGCTACACCTTC. This translates into CASSLGRDTQSGYTF.

This clone was observed a few times. The gene calls are TRBV3-1 (or the pseudogene TRBV3-2) and TRBJ1-5, with D unresolved. V lost 2 bases and J lost 3, with 2 bases in between. The CDR3 runs to 12 residues. From germline, CDR1 is LGHDT and CDR2 YNNKEL (reference sequence). The CDR3 spells CASSQLNQPQHF. CDR3 sequence (DNA): TGTGCCAGCAGCCAACTCAATCAGCCCCAGCATTTT.

V usage is TRBV29-1 and J usage is TRBJ2-1; D is ambiguous. The V and J ends lost 1 base and 3 bases respectively, with 13 bases between them. This CDR3 has 15 residues. The germline gives CDR1 SQVTM, CDR2 ANQGSEA. CDR3 nucleotides: TGCAGCGTTGAAGGTCGCGGATACCGCTACAATGAGCAGTTCTTC. This gives the protein CSVEGRGYRYNEQFF.

The chain employs TRBV6-1 and TRBJ2-1, with 8 bases fitting TRBD2. Per germline, CDR1 MNHNS and CDR2 SASEGT. The CDR3 sequence is 16 residues long. V gave up 4 bases and J gave up 6 bases; unmatched junction bases: 11. The CDR3 coding sequence is TGTGCCAGCAGTGGGGGAGGAACGGGAGGGCTCAATGAGCAGTTCTTC. This encodes CASSGGGTGGLNEQFF.

This rearrangement joins TRBV30 to TRBJ2-7, with D unresolved. This CDR3 region has 13 residues. The germline CDR1 and CDR2 sequences are GTSNPN and SVGIG (reference sequence). V lost 8 bases and J 4 bases, leaving 18 bases between the germline ends. CDR3 in DNA: TGTGCCATGAATCCCTCGGTAGAGTACGAGCAGTACTTC. Encoded protein: CAMNPSVEYEQYF.